The 22 T cell receptor beta chains presented below share a single source sample, sequenced in a study of prognosis after radiotherapy for stage I lung cancer. Researchers used two-round multiplex PCR to amplify TCR beta CDR3 starting from genomic DNA. Amplification in first-round PCR relied on primers specific to each TRBV and TRBJ gene. TCRdb itself ran the multiplex PCR reads through MiXCR, one entry per CDR3 protein. The data hold about 28,000 distinct CDR3 sequences, with 46% observed a single time. The sample in question was PBMCs, obtained before or after stereotactic body radiation therapy (not recorded which). These receptors originate from a donor over 45 with non-small cell lung cancer.

Sample share makes this clonotype medium-sized. CDR3 DNA: TGTGCCAGCAGCCGAACAGGGGCAACGGGCTACACCTTC. Translated, it gives CASSRTGATGYTF. The chain employs TRBV11-3 and TRBJ1-2, with 7 bases fitting TRBD1. J gave up 8 bases and V 5 bases, and 8 bases lay outside the gene matches. Germline V CDR1 and CDR2: SGHNT, YENEEA. The CDR3 sequence is 13 residues long. Full variable domain (outside the CDR3, taken from reference TRBV11-3 and TRBJ1-2): EAGVVQSPRYKIIEKKQPVAFWCNPISGHNTLYWYLQNLGQGPELLIRYENEEAVDDSQLPKDRFSAERLKGVDSTLKIQPAELGDSAVYLCASSRTGATGYTFGSGTRLTVV.

The rearrangement joins TRBV3-1 to TRBJ2-2; tentatively, D is TRBD2 (5 bases). The germline gives CDR1 LGHDT, CDR2 YNNKEL (reference sequence). V lost 2 bases to trimming and J lost 0 bases, with 10 bases between them. The CDR3 totals 16 residues. CDR3 sequence: CASSQWDSANTGELFF. The CDR3 region has the DNA TGTGCCAGCAGCCAATGGGATAGCGCGAACACCGGGGAGCTGTTTTTT.

In this sample, this clonotype turned up many times. The chain couples TRBV7-3 to TRBJ2-1, with D possibly being TRBD1 (7 bases). This CDR3 has 15 residues. From germline, CDR1 is SGHTA and CDR2 FQGTGA. Trimming left V 5 bases short and J 6 bases short, with 17 bases between. CDR3 sequence (DNA): TGTGCCAGCAGCCCAAGCAGGGGGGAAGGCAATGAGCAGTTCTTC. Translation gives CASSPSRGEGNEQFF.

This clonotype was seen repeatedly, ten times or more. CDR3 protein: CASSLVLLDYLQSTDTQYF. CDR3 nucleotide sequence: TGTGCCAGCAGCTTAGTGCTTCTGGACTATCTCCAAAGCACAGATACGCAGTATTTT. This chain uses TRBV11-2 with TRBJ2-3, with D tentatively TRBD2 (6 bases). The CDR3 length is 19 residues. Germline values: CDR1 SGHAT, CDR2 FQNNGV. V lost 1 base to trimming and J lost 0 bases, with 20 bases between them. Using reference TRBV11-2 and TRBJ2-3 for the parts outside the CDR3, the full variable domain is EAGVAQSPRYKIIEKRQSVAFWCNPISGHATLYWYQQILGQGPKLLIQFQNNGVVDDSQLPKDRFSAERLKGVDSTLKIQPAKLEDSAVYLCASSLVLLDYLQSTDTQYFGPGTRLTVL.

In the case of this clonotype: An end of the junction differs from the germline gene, which may be a read error. The V gene is TRBV12-5, the J gene TRBJ1-5; 7 bases are a match to TRBD1. The CDR3 consists of 14 residues. CDR1 is LGHNT and CDR2 is FRNRAP in the germline V gene. CDR3 DNA sequence: TGTGCTAGTGATCTATCAGGGGGAAATCAACCCCAGCATTTT. This encodes CASDLSGGNQPQHF. The full variable domain, with the rest looked up from reference TRBV12-5 and TRBJ1-5, is DARVTQTPRHKVTEMGQEVTMRCQPILGHNTVFWYRQTMMQGLELLAYFRNRAPLDDSGMPKDRFSAEMPDATLATLKIQPSEPRDSAVYFCASDLSGGNQPQHFGDGTRLSIL.

This clonotype was detected ten times or more. V is TRBV29-1 and J is TRBJ1-2; no clear D. The V and J ends lost 5 bases and 5 bases respectively, with 12 bases between them. In germline, CDR1 is SQVTM, CDR2 ANQGSEA. CDR3 size: 12 residues. The CDR3 sequence is CSVRSGVYGYTF. Here the CDR3 DNA reads TGCAGCGTTAGGTCGGGAGTTTATGGCTACACCTTC.

About this clonotype: One end of the junction fails to match germline, which may point to a read error. The V gene is TRBV7-2, the J gene TRBJ2-7; D tentatively fits TRBD1 or TRBD2 (5 bases each). Germline CDR1 and CDR2: SGHTA and FQGNSA. This CDR3 spans 15 amino acids. The CDR3 is CVSSLVEAGAYEQCF. CDR3 bases: TGTGTCAGCAGCTTAGTAGAGGCCGGGGCATACGAGCAGTGCTTC.

This clonotype has only a few counts. A much larger clone lies one base from this, so it may be a read error. The V gene is TRBV20-1, the J gene TRBJ2-7; D is ambiguous. CDR3 length equals 12 residues. Germline loops: CDR1 DFQATT, CDR2 SNEGSKA (reference sequence). CDR3 coding DNA: TGCAGTGCTAGAGGCCAGGCCTACGATCAGTACTTC. Translated: CSARGQAYDQYF.

This clonotype has a count of ten or more. The chain employs TRBV7-6 and TRBJ1-1, with D possibly being TRBD1 (5 bases). Per the germline V gene, CDR1 is SGHVS and CDR2 is FNYEAQ. V dropped 1 base and J dropped 7 bases, with 16 bases sitting between them. The CDR3 spans 15 residues. The DNA for the CDR3 is TGTGCCAGCAGCTTAGTGGCAGGGAAAATTTTTGAAGCTTTCTTT. It encodes CASSLVAGKIFEAFF.

This clonotype was found many times. The rearrangement uses TRBV5-4 and TRBJ1-1; D is undetermined. Trimming shortened V by 5 bases and J by 1 base, and 9 bases separated the two germline ends. This CDR3 comprises 13 residues. In germline, CDR1 is SGHNT, CDR2 YYREEE (reference sequence). In nucleotides, the CDR3 is TGTGCCAGCAGTCAAGGACGGAACACTGAAGCTTTCTTT. Its translation is CASSQGRNTEAFF.

This clonotype was observed at least ten times. This chain uses TRBV7-9 with TRBJ2-7; D gene ambiguous. Trimming cost V 5 bases and J 2 bases, with 16 bases left between them. Germline V gene lookup returns CDR1 SEHNR and CDR2 FQNEAQ (reference sequence). The CDR3 consists of 15 residues. CDR3 nucleotides: TGTGCCAGCAGCCCACGACACCGTTCTCCCTACGAGCAGTACTTC. Amino acids: CASSPRHRSPYEQYF.

This clonotype came up many times. The chain joins TRBV7-6 to TRBJ2-3; 9 bases fit TRBD2. Germline CDR1 SGHVS, CDR2 FNYEAQ. There are 16 residues in the CDR3. V was pared by 3 bases and J by 2 bases, with 6 bases of the junction left unmatched. The DNA of the CDR3 is TGTGCCAGCAGCTTGGGTCAGCGGGGGGACACAGATACGCAGTATTTT. It codes for CASSLGQRGDTDTQYF.

Worth noting for this clonotype: A far larger clone is only one base removed, so a read error is likely. The rearrangement joins TRBV6-5 to TRBJ1-3; D unclear. Germline-derived CDR1 and CDR2 are MNHEY and SVGAGI. V was clipped by 10 bases and J by 6 bases, with 10 bases between them. The CDR3 has 11 residues. CDR3 sequence (DNA): TGTGCCATCCGGCAGGTAAACACCATATATTTT. Residues: CAIRQVNTIYF.

In its sample, this clonotype was seen a few times. A read error may account for a junction end that differs from germline. The rearrangement uses TRBV27 and TRBJ2-1; D is possibly TRBD2 (5 bases). The CDR3 extends over 14 amino acids. Germline CDR1 is MNHEY and CDR2 is SMNVEV (reference sequence). This CDR3 reads CANSPPAGGYEQFF. The CDR3 nucleotides read TGTGCCAACAGTCCCCCGGCGGGTGGTTATGAGCAGTTCTTC.

This clonotype was seen more than once but under ten times. A far larger clone is off by one base, so a read error is likely. This chain links TRBV6-2 or TRBV6-3 with TRBJ1-6, with D hard to call. Trimming stripped 5 bases from V and 10 bases from J, with 18 bases between. This CDR3 is 15 amino acids long. CDR1 and CDR2 from the germline V gene are MNHEY and SVGEGT. CDR3 loop: CASSESAASKSPLHF. CDR3 nucleotides: TGTGCCAGCAGTGAATCGGCAGCCTCGAAATCACCCCTCCACTTT.

This clonotype was recorded at least ten times. The J gene is TRBJ2-2, the V gene TRBV9; D unresolved. From germline, CDR1 is SGDLS and CDR2 YYNGEE. The CDR3 has 18 residues. Trimming removed 1 base from V and 0 bases from J, with 16 bases in between. DNA of the CDR3: TGTGCCAGCAGCGTAATGTTTCTTGGACGCTCGAACACCGGGGAGCTGTTTTTT. It codes for CASSVMFLGRSNTGELFF.

Turning to this clonotype: Since a much larger clone is just one base distant, this may be a read error. The J gene is TRBJ2-5, the V gene TRBV25-1; D call uncertain. This CDR3 contains 15 residues. Germline CDR1 MGHDK, CDR2 SYGVNS. V was cut by 5 bases and J by 5 bases, with 18 bases left in between. The CDR3 spells CASSSPLSASETQYF. The DNA of the CDR3 is TGTGCCAGCAGTTCCCCCCTTAGTGCGTCGGAGACCCAGTACTTC. The full variable domain, its missing parts supplied by reference TRBV25-1 and TRBJ2-5, is EADIYQTPRYLVIGTGKKITLECSQTMGHDKMYWYQQDPGMELHLIHYSYGVNSTEKGDLSSESTVSRIRTEHFPLTLESARPSHTSQYLCASSSPLSASETQYFGPGTRLLVL.

The chain employs TRBV2 and TRBJ2-1; D possibly corresponds to TRBD2 (5 bases). The CDR3 has 14 residues. CDR1 is SNHLY, CDR2 FYNNEI, per germline. DNA for the CDR3: TGTTCTAGCAGTGGAGGAACCCGCTACAATGAGCAGTTCTTC. Amino acids: CSSSGGTRYNEQFF.

Worth noting for this clonotype: This likely traces to a read error, being one base from a far larger clone. The V gene is TRBV6-1, the J gene TRBJ1-2, with 7 bases lining up with TRBD1. CDR3 length: 12 residues. V gave up 5 bases and J gave up 5 bases; unmatched junction bases: 2. CDR1 MNHNS and CDR2 SASEGT come from the germline V gene. CDR3 sequence reads: CASSLQGYGYTF. The CDR3 DNA reads as TGTGCCAGCAGTCTACAGGGGTATGGCTACACCTTC.

This clonotype has a single count. The chain recombines TRBV20-1 with TRBJ1-3; 9 positions agree with TRBD1. The ends lost 1 base at V and 4 bases at J; junction bases unmatched: 11. CDR3 length equals 17 residues. The germline V gene encodes CDR1 DFQATT and CDR2 SNEGSKA (reference sequence). The CDR3 spells CSARALTGGSFGNTIYF. The CDR3 DNA is TGCAGTGCTAGAGCCCTTACAGGGGGCAGTTTCGGAAACACCATATATTTT.

V is TRBV12-3 or TRBV12-4 and J is TRBJ2-1; 14 bases match TRBD2. Unmatched junction bases numbered 9, after V lost 5 bases and J lost 15 bases. There are 14 residues in the CDR3. CDR3 nucleotide sequence: TGTGCCAGCAGTCTCGGACTAGCGGGAGGAGGAGGGTTCTTC. Protein sequence: CASSLGLAGGGGFF.

The chain is built from TRBV10-3 and TRBJ2-2; TRBD1 or TRBD2 may be the D gene (6 bases each). Germline CDR1 reads ENHRY; CDR2 reads SYGVKD. Trimming removed 7 bases at V and 2 bases at J, with 11 bases between. The CDR3 loop spans 14 amino acids. CDR3: CAITWGANTGELFF. In DNA, the CDR3 is TGTGCCATCACCTGGGGGGCTAACACCGGGGAGCTGTTTTTT.